This T cell receptor (beta chain) stems from a study of T-cell memory formation after mild COVID-19. Points from the study as a whole: A second wave of clones peaked on day 37, and their SARS-CoV-2 specificity went unconfirmed.

TCR alpha and TCR beta cDNA libraries with sample barcodes and UMIs came from 5'RACE using constant-segment primers. TCRdb independently ran MiXCR on the 5' RACE reads; one entry per CDR3 protein. This table has about 340,000 distinct CDR3 sequences, approximately 15% appearing once. The CDR3 covers 14 residues. J gave up 8 bases and V 0 bases, and 6 bases lay outside the gene matches. Germline CDR1 reads SEHNR; CDR2 reads FQNEAQ (reference sequence). There are a few counts of this clonotype. What it binds is not known. The J gene is TRBJ1-2, the V gene TRBV7-9, with 7 bases matching TRBD1. The sequencing input was PBMCs or a T cell subset sorted from them (not recorded which). This TCR was sampled from a man aged 18-30 years who had mild COVID-19 (a few samples of this study predate the infection). Cell type and time point are not known. The CDR3 sequence is CASSLAAGDSGYTF. CDR3 nucleotide sequence: TGTGCCAGCAGCTTAGCTGCAGGGGACAGCGGCTACACCTTC.